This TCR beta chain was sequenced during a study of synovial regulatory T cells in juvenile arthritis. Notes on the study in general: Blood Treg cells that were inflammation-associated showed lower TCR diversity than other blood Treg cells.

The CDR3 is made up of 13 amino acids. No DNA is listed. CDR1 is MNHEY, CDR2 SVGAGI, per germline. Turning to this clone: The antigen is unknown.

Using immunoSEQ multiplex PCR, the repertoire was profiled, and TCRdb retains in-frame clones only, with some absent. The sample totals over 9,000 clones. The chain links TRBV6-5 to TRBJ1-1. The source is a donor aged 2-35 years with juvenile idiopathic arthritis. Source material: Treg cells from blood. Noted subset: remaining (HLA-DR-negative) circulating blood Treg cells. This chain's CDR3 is CASAPLVGTEAFF.